These 4 T cell receptor beta chains were all obtained from the same sample, sequenced in a study of OX40 agonist ivuxolimab in advanced cancers. Sequencing was performed with immunoSEQ multiplex PCR; in TCRdb, only in-frame clones are kept and a portion is missing. The repertoire holds about 12,000 clones, with 80% to 90% as singletons. The input for sequencing was CD4+ or CD8+ T cells sorted from blood, taken in a trial of the OX40 agonist ivuxolimab. The receptors derive from an adult with an advanced solid tumor such as melanoma, head and neck, liver or kidney cancer.

The chain carries TRBV5-8 and TRBJ1-4, with no clear D. The CDR3 is 13 amino acids. Trimming stripped 4 bases from V and 5 bases from J, with 9 bases between. Per germline, CDR1 SGHTS and CDR2 YDEGEE. CDR3 protein: CASSIARNEKLFF. The CDR3 nucleotides are TGTGCCAGCAGCATAGCCCGGAATGAAAAACTGTTTTTT.

This clone has just one count. This rearrangement joins TRBV7-9 to TRBJ2-2, with D possibly matching TRBD2 (6 bases). The V and J ends lost 5 bases and 8 bases respectively, with 15 bases between them. This CDR3 contains 14 residues. CDR1 is SEHNR, CDR2 FQNEAQ, per germline (reference sequence). CDR3 bases: TGTGCCAGCAGCCCATCCCTAGCGTCTGGGGAGCTGTTTTTT. Its protein product is CASSPSLASGELFF.

The chain recombines TRBV5-8 with TRBJ2-2; D unclear. Germline V gene lookup returns CDR1 SGHTS and CDR2 YDEGEE. The CDR3 length is 13 residues. The V end lost 5 bases, the J end lost 2 bases, and 7 bases lay between the germline ends. CDR3 DNA sequence: TGTGCCAGCAGACTCGTAAACACCGGGGAGCTGTTTTTT. This translates into CASRLVNTGELFF.

The chain links TRBV7-2 to TRBJ2-1; D gene unclear. Germline V CDR1 and CDR2: SGHTA, FQGNSA. Trimming cost V 2 bases and J 0 bases, with 2 bases left between them. The CDR3 loop spans 13 amino acids. This chain's CDR3 is CASSLSSYNEQFF. CDR3 DNA: TGTGCCAGCAGCTTAAGCTCCTACAATGAGCAGTTCTTC.